These T cell receptor beta chains were read from a single sample in a study of blood T cell repertoires in COVID-19. Here immunoSEQ multiplex PCR was the method, and the copy in TCRdb shows in-frame clones only, minus some. The data contain about 140,000 clones, approximately 80% of them singletons. Specimen: peripheral blood. These receptors all come from a woman aged 80 or older with active or convalescent COVID-19. Each CDR3 is given with its conserved first and last residue. Fields, in order: V gene, clone size, J gene, D gene, CDR3 DNA, CDR3 protein. The D gene is left open where the match is weak. Only part of the rows carry a size: once, few, many, or a class if the clone is expanded.

v_gene: TRBV2
abundance: NA
j_gene: TRBJ2-3
d_gene: NA
CDR3nt: TGTGCCAGCAGTGTATCCCGAGAAACCGAGACAGGATACACAGATACGCAGTATTTT
CDR3aa: CASSVSRETETGYTDTQYF

v_gene: TRBV2
abundance: NA
j_gene: TRBJ1-1
d_gene: NA
CDR3nt: TGTGCCAGCAGCGCGGACAAGAACACTGAAGCTTTCTTT
CDR3aa: CASSADKNTEAFF

v_gene: TRBV6-5
abundance: few
j_gene: TRBJ1-6
d_gene: NA
CDR3nt: TGTGCCAGCAGATCGGAGGGACGGAACGTTTCACCCCTCCACTTT
CDR3aa: CASRSEGRNVSPLHF

v_gene: TRBV29-1
abundance: NA
j_gene: TRBJ1-2
d_gene: NA
CDR3nt: TGCAGCGTTGGAGCCGGTCCGGGGGAGGGCTACACCTTC
CDR3aa: CSVGAGPGEGYTF

v_gene: TRBV9
abundance: NA
j_gene: TRBJ2-1
d_gene: NA
CDR3nt: TGTGCCAGCAGCGTATCCGGAGGGTTAGTGGACAATGAGCAGTTCTTC
CDR3aa: CASSVSGGLVDNEQFF

v_gene: TRBV3-1/TRBV3-2
abundance: once
j_gene: TRBJ2-7
d_gene: NA
CDR3nt: TGTGCCAGCAGGCTGACAGGGAGGACCTACGAGCAGTACTTC
CDR3aa: CASRLTGRTYEQYF

v_gene: TRBV5-5
abundance: NA
j_gene: TRBJ2-3
d_gene: TRBD2
CDR3nt: TGTGCCAGCAGCTTGGTTGTTACTAGCGGGGGTACGCAGTATTTT
CDR3aa: CASSLVVTSGGTQYF

v_gene: TRBV28
abundance: few
j_gene: TRBJ2-7
d_gene: TRBD1
CDR3nt: TGTGCCAGCAGGATGACAGGGCTGGGGGAGCAGTACTTC
CDR3aa: CASRMTGLGEQYF

v_gene: TRBV24-1
abundance: few
j_gene: TRBJ1-2
d_gene: TRBD1
CDR3nt: TGTGCCACCAGTGATTTTGGTAGCGGGACAGGGGGGAACTATGGCTACACCTTC
CDR3aa: CATSDFGSGTGGNYGYTF

v_gene: TRBV27
abundance: few
j_gene: TRBJ2-7
d_gene: TRBD1
CDR3nt: TGTGCCAGCAGTTATACCGGGACAGGGTCCTACGAGCAGTACTTC
CDR3aa: CASSYTGTGSYEQYF

v_gene: TRBV19
abundance: NA
j_gene: TRBJ1-1
d_gene: NA
CDR3nt: TGTGCCAGTAGTACGTCGGGGGTTAACACTGAAGCTTTCTTT
CDR3aa: CASSTSGVNTEAFF

v_gene: TRBV15
abundance: NA
j_gene: TRBJ2-7
d_gene: TRBD2
CDR3nt: TGTGCCACCAGCAGCCCCAAGGGACTAGCTTACGAGCAGTACTTC
CDR3aa: CATSSPKGLAYEQYF

v_gene: TRBV18
abundance: NA
j_gene: TRBJ1-1
d_gene: NA
CDR3nt: TGTGCCAGCTCCCAACTAGACGGGAACACTGAAGCTTTCTTT
CDR3aa: CASSQLDGNTEAFF

v_gene: TRBV5-1
abundance: NA
j_gene: TRBJ1-2
d_gene: NA
CDR3nt: TGCGCCAGCAGCTTGCAGGGCTATGGCTACACCTTC
CDR3aa: CASSLQGYGYTF

v_gene: TRBV4-1
abundance: NA
j_gene: TRBJ1-6
d_gene: TRBD1
CDR3nt: TGCGCCAGCAGCCCTCAGGGACAGGGGTATTCACCCCTCCACTTT
CDR3aa: CASSPQGQGYSPLHF

v_gene: TRBV5-1
abundance: NA
j_gene: TRBJ1-2
d_gene: NA
CDR3nt: TGCGCCAGCAGCTTGCGGACGGGATCGGAGAACTATGGCTACACCTTC
CDR3aa: CASSLRTGSENYGYTF

v_gene: TRBV6-4
abundance: NA
j_gene: TRBJ1-1
d_gene: TRBD1
CDR3nt: TGTGCCAGCAGTTCGACAGGGGAGGGGACTGAAGCTTTCTTT
CDR3aa: CASSSTGEGTEAFF

v_gene: TRBV20-1
abundance: NA
j_gene: TRBJ1-2
d_gene: NA
CDR3nt: TGCAGTGCTAGTCCCACTCGTGCCGCTAACTATGGCTACACCTTC
CDR3aa: CSASPTRAANYGYTF

v_gene: TRBV7-8
abundance: NA
j_gene: TRBJ2-3
d_gene: NA
CDR3nt: TGTGCCAGCAGCTCCATGGCGGCGGTCACAGATACGCAGTATTTT
CDR3aa: CASSSMAAVTDTQYF

v_gene: TRBV7-2
abundance: NA
j_gene: TRBJ2-5
d_gene: TRBD1
CDR3nt: TGTGCCAGCAGCCCCATATTGGGACAGGGGGGGCGGGAGACCCAGTACTTC
CDR3aa: CASSPILGQGGRETQYF